These T cell receptor beta chains were read from a single sample in a study of T cell responses to AZD1222 COVID-19 vaccine. Assay: immunoSEQ multiplex PCR; the TCRdb copy retains only in-frame clones and omits some. This repertoire shows about 120,000 clones, approximately 91% found once; its top ten account for around 1%. This specimen consisted of peripheral blood, obtained 28 days after the second AZD1222 dose. All receptors come from an adult who received the AZD1222 COVID-19 vaccine. Both conserved end residues are part of each CDR3. The order of the fields is D gene, J gene, clone size, V gene, CDR3 protein, CDR3 DNA. D genes are given only for firm matches. Clone size appears in some rows only: once, few, many, or a class for an expanded clone.

d_call: TRBD1
j_call: TRBJ2-5
clone_size: .
v_call: TRBV5-6
cdr3_aa: CASSSATGNMKTQYF
cdr3_nt: TGTGCCAGCAGCTCCGCGACAGGGAATATGAAGACCCAGTACTTC

d_call: .
j_call: TRBJ1-2
clone_size: .
v_call: TRBV2
cdr3_aa: CASSVVVRYGGGSYTF
cdr3_nt: TGTGCCAGCAGTGTCGTTGTTAGGTATGGGGGAGGAAGCTACACCTTC

d_call: .
j_call: TRBJ2-2
clone_size: .
v_call: TRBV19
cdr3_aa: CASSIKRGRNTGELFF
cdr3_nt: TGTGCCAGTAGTATCAAGAGGGGAAGGAACACCGGGGAGCTGTTTTTT

d_call: .
j_call: TRBJ1-1
clone_size: .
v_call: TRBV9
cdr3_aa: CASSVDGEGTEAFF
cdr3_nt: TGTGCCAGCAGCGTAGATGGGGAGGGCACTGAAGCTTTCTTT

d_call: .
j_call: TRBJ2-2
clone_size: .
v_call: TRBV16
cdr3_aa: CASSQTATNTGELFF
cdr3_nt: TGTGCCAGCAGCCAAACCGCAACGAACACCGGGGAGCTGTTTTTT

d_call: TRBD1
j_call: TRBJ2-1
clone_size: .
v_call: TRBV9
cdr3_aa: CASSGTQGWDEQFF
cdr3_nt: TGTGCCAGCAGCGGTACACAGGGGTGGGATGAGCAGTTCTTC

d_call: .
j_call: TRBJ2-5
clone_size: few
v_call: TRBV4-1
cdr3_aa: CASSQDSATSRTQYF
cdr3_nt: TGCGCCAGCAGCCAAGATTCGGCTACGAGCCGGACCCAGTACTTC

d_call: .
j_call: TRBJ2-3
clone_size: .
v_call: TRBV5-1
cdr3_aa: CASSPLADTQYF
cdr3_nt: TGCGCCAGCAGCCCTTTGGCAGATACGCAGTATTTT

d_call: .
j_call: TRBJ2-1
clone_size: .
v_call: TRBV29-1
cdr3_aa: CSGAGGLHNEQFF
cdr3_nt: TGCAGCGGGGCAGGGGGACTCCACAATGAGCAGTTCTTC

d_call: TRBD2
j_call: TRBJ2-1
clone_size: .
v_call: TRBV27
cdr3_aa: CARISGRAKHEQFF
cdr3_nt: TGTGCCAGGATTAGCGGGAGGGCCAAGCATGAGCAGTTCTTC

d_call: .
j_call: TRBJ1-2
clone_size: .
v_call: TRBV7-9
cdr3_aa: CASSFSGPGYTF
cdr3_nt: TGTGCCAGCAGCTTTTCTGGTCCTGGCTACACCTTC

d_call: TRBD1
j_call: TRBJ2-1
clone_size: .
v_call: TRBV6-5
cdr3_aa: CASSSLRGLSNEQFF
cdr3_nt: TGTGCCAGCAGTTCGCTCAGGGGGCTTTCCAATGAGCAGTTCTTC

d_call: .
j_call: TRBJ2-5
clone_size: .
v_call: TRBV29-1
cdr3_aa: CSVEEGGLETQYF
cdr3_nt: TGCAGCGTTGAGGAGGGGGGATTAGAGACCCAGTACTTC

d_call: .
j_call: TRBJ1-2
clone_size: .
v_call: TRBV7-2
cdr3_aa: CASSITGTYGYTF
cdr3_nt: TGTGCCAGCAGCATCACCGGGACGTATGGCTACACCTTC

d_call: .
j_call: TRBJ1-1
clone_size: .
v_call: TRBV30
cdr3_aa: CAWSALRKAEAFF
cdr3_nt: TGTGCCTGGAGTGCCCTTCGGAAGGCTGAAGCTTTCTTT

d_call: TRBD2
j_call: TRBJ2-5
clone_size: .
v_call: TRBV6-2/TRBV6-3
cdr3_aa: CASSYGFLAGGEETQYF
cdr3_nt: TGTGCCAGCAGTTACGGGTTCCTAGCGGGAGGGGAGGAGACCCAGTACTTC